Each of the 20 T cell receptor beta chains below was sequenced from the same sample in a study of CD8 T cells in Susac syndrome. Random hexamers served to reverse transcribe roughly 0.45 to 1 ug RNA. TCRdb processed the immunoSEQ multiplex PCR reads anew with MiXCR; each CDR3 protein has one entry. The sample has around 100,000 distinct CDR3 sequences, about 95% seen once. Sequencing was performed on CD8+ T cells from PBMCs. The receptors were sampled from a human donor with Susac syndrome.

The CDR3 DNA is TGTGCCAGCTCCCCCGACAGAAACAATCAGCCCCAGCATTTT. Encoded protein: CASSPDRNNQPQHF. The chain is built from TRBV18 and TRBJ1-5; a possible D gene is TRBD1 (5 bases). Germline CDR1 is KGHSH and CDR2 is LQKENI. With 6 bases removed from V and 3 bases from J, the gap between germline ends came to 12 bases. The CDR3 extends over 14 amino acids. The full variable domain, rest sourced from reference TRBV18 and TRBJ1-5, is NAGVMQNPRHLVRRRGQEARLRCSPMKGHSHVYWYRQLPEEGLKFMVYLQKENIIDESGMPKERFSAEFPKEGPSILRIQQVVRGDSAAYFCASSPDRNNQPQHFGDGTRLSIL.

This chain joins TRBV29-1 and TRBJ2-3; tentative D call: TRBD1 (6 bases). In germline, CDR1 is SQVTM, CDR2 ANQGSEA. Trimming removed 2 bases at V and 1 base at J, with 25 bases between. This CDR3 has 19 residues. CDR3 region: CSVEIWTASKVDGTDTQYF. Written as DNA, the CDR3 is TGCAGCGTTGAAATTTGGACAGCAAGTAAGGTGGACGGCACAGATACGCAGTATTTT.

The genes are TRBV9 and TRBJ2-7; D unresolved. Germline V gives CDR1 SGDLS, CDR2 YYNGEE. Trimming shortened V by 2 bases and J by 2 bases, and 8 bases separated the two germline ends. This CDR3 spans 13 amino acids. CDR3 in amino acids: CASSVGPAYEQYF. The CDR3 DNA reads TGTGCCAGCAGCGTCGGACCCGCCTACGAGCAGTACTTC.

This chain joins TRBV25-1 and TRBJ2-5; D might be TRBD1 (7 bases). The length of the CDR3 is 14 residues. The V gene's germline CDR1 is MGHDK and CDR2 SYGVNS. V was cut by 3 bases and J by 5 bases, with 13 bases left in between. The DNA of the CDR3 is TGTGCCAGCAGTGAGCAGGGGGAGGATGAGACCCAGTACTTC. Its translation is CASSEQGEDETQYF.

V usage is TRBV4-1 and J usage is TRBJ2-4, with 8 bases fitting TRBD2. CDR3 length: 15 amino acids. Germline V CDR1 and CDR2: MGHRA, YSYEKL. The V and J ends lost 0 bases and 8 bases, in that order; junction bases with no gene match: 6. In DNA form, the CDR3 reads TGCGCCAGCAGCCAAGACGGGGCCGGGGGGGACATTCAGTACTTC. Its translation: CASSQDGAGGDIQYF.

CDR3: CASSQLASAGELFF. The CDR3 bases are TGTGCCAGCAGCCAATTAGCCAGTGCCGGGGAGCTGTTTTTT. The chain joins TRBV3-1 to TRBJ2-2; D is unclear. This CDR3 comprises 14 residues. With 2 bases removed from V and 6 bases from J, the gap between germline ends came to 10 bases. Germline loops: CDR1 LGHDT, CDR2 YNNKEL (reference sequence).

V and J are TRBV7-9 and TRBJ1-2; D gene uncertain. The germline CDR1 and CDR2 sequences are SEHNR and FQNEAQ (reference sequence). Trimming cost V 0 bases and J 8 bases, with 4 bases left between them. CDR3 size: 11 residues. The CDR3 DNA reads as TGTGCCAGCAGCTTAGCTGCGGGCTACACCTTC. The encoded protein is CASSLAAGYTF.

V gene TRBV11-2 combines with J gene TRBJ2-5, with 9 bases identical to TRBD2. With 6 bases clipped from V and 5 bases from J, the junction kept 10 bases outside the gene matches. Germline V gives CDR1 SGHAT, CDR2 FQNNGV. This CDR3 is built from 15 residues. DNA of the CDR3: TGTGCCAGCAGAGGCCTAGCGGGGCGGAGGGAGACCCAGTACTTC. Protein product: CASRGLAGRRETQYF.

The chain is built from TRBV3-1 and TRBJ2-1, with 7 bases fitting TRBD1. The germline V gene encodes CDR1 LGHDT and CDR2 YNNKEL (reference sequence). J was trimmed by 5 bases and V by 4 bases; bases with no gene match: 8. The CDR3 runs 15 residues. In DNA, the CDR3 is TGTGCCAGCAGCCCAGACCGGGACAGCGACAATGAGCAGTTCTTC. It encodes CASSPDRDSDNEQFF.

The genes are TRBV3-1 and TRBJ2-7, with D possibly called TRBD1 or TRBD2 (5 bases each). The CDR3 is made up of 13 amino acids. Germline-derived CDR1 and CDR2 are LGHDT and YNNKEL (reference sequence). Trimming removed 4 bases at V and 6 bases at J, with 13 bases between. The CDR3 protein is CASSLGTASEQYF. As DNA, the CDR3 is TGTGCCAGCAGCCTTGGGACGGCTAGCGAGCAGTACTTC.

The V gene is TRBV27, the J gene TRBJ2-7; 7 bases agree with TRBD1. V shed 0 bases, J shed 2 bases, and the junction held 4 bases outside the gene matches. From germline, CDR1 is MNHEY and CDR2 SMNVEV (reference sequence). CDR3 length: 15 amino acids. This chain's CDR3 is CASSLSGTDPYEQYF. DNA for the CDR3: TGTGCCAGCAGTTTATCAGGGACAGACCCCTACGAGCAGTACTTC.

The chain carries TRBV12-3 or TRBV12-4 and TRBJ1-1; no clear D gene. The CDR3 is made up of 15 amino acids. Trimming removed 5 bases from V and 1 base from J, with 14 bases in between. CDR3 coding DNA: TGTGCCAGCAGTGGCCCGCGGACCCCGAACACTGAAGCTTTCTTT. Translation: CASSGPRTPNTEAFF.

This clonotype has just one count. V usage is TRBV7-2 and J usage is TRBJ2-7; D not resolved. The germline CDR1 and CDR2 sequences are SGHTA and FQGNSA. The CDR3 contains 14 residues. V was trimmed by 2 bases and J by 2 bases, leaving 10 bases between them. DNA of the CDR3: TGTGCCAGCAGCTTATGGTCAGGCACCTACGAGCAGTACTTC. Encoded protein: CASSLWSGTYEQYF.

The chain is built from TRBV7-6 and TRBJ1-5; D is perhaps TRBD1 (5 bases). This CDR3 region has 16 residues. V shed 5 bases and J shed 1 base, with 15 bases lying between them. Looked up from germline, CDR1 is SGHVS and CDR2 is FNYEAQ. The CDR3 here is CASSVHGGDSNQPQHF. The CDR3 coding sequence is TGTGCCAGCAGCGTACATGGGGGGGACAGCAATCAGCCCCAGCATTTT.

This clonotype has just one count. The CDR3 protein is CSVGGPYEQYF. In nucleotides, the CDR3 is TGCAGCGTTGGCGGACCCTACGAGCAGTACTTC. V usage is TRBV29-1 and J usage is TRBJ2-7; D is ambiguous. V lost 4 bases to trimming and J lost 2 bases, with 6 bases between them. This CDR3 is built from 11 residues. Looked up from germline, CDR1 is SQVTM and CDR2 is ANQGSEA.

The V gene is TRBV2, the J gene TRBJ1-1; D is possibly TRBD1 (5 bases). V dropped 6 bases and J dropped 3 bases, with 14 bases sitting between them. Germline CDR1 is SNHLY and CDR2 is FYNNEI. The CDR3 length is 14 residues. CDR3 sequence reads: CASSRGYIDTEAFF. The CDR3 DNA reads as TGTGCCAGCAGCCGGGGGTATATCGACACTGAAGCTTTCTTT.

The chain couples TRBV7-7 to TRBJ1-1, with D unclear. V was pared by 1 base and J by 4 bases, with 7 bases between. The CDR3 is made up of 13 amino acids. The germline V gene has CDR1 SSHAT and CDR2 FNYEAQ (reference sequence). The CDR3 nucleotides are TGTGCCAGCAGCTTAGATCTGTCCACTGAAGCTTTCTTT. Protein: CASSLDLSTEAFF. Drawing the rest from reference TRBV7-7 and TRBJ1-1, the complete variable domain is GAGVSQSPRYKVTKRGQDVTLRCDPISSHATLYWYQQALGQGPEFLTYFNYEAQPDKSGLPSDRFSAERPEGSISTLTIQRTEQRDSAMYRCASSLDLSTEAFFGQGTRLTVV.

The chain recombines TRBV29-1 with TRBJ2-4; TRBD1 aligns across 7 bases. Germline V gene lookup returns CDR1 SQVTM and CDR2 ANQGSEA. This CDR3 is 13 amino acids long. The V segment lost 0 bases and the J segment 9 bases; nucleotides outside the gene matches: 5. In nucleotides, the CDR3 is TGCAGCGTTGAAGAGGCAGGGGGTCCCATTCAGTACTTC. Its protein product is CSVEEAGGPIQYF.

The V gene is TRBV6-1, the J gene TRBJ2-7, with unresolved D. Germline CDR1 is MNHNS and CDR2 is SASEGT. Trimming took off 1 base at V and 6 bases at J, with 10 bases between the two ends. This CDR3 spans 13 amino acids. In DNA, the CDR3 is TGTGCCAGCAGTGAAGGGGTACTGACCGAGCAGTACTTC. Its protein product is CASSEGVLTEQYF.

The chain has TRBV3-1 and TRBJ2-7, with 9 bases identical to TRBD2. The CDR3 covers 15 residues. Per the germline V gene, CDR1 is LGHDT and CDR2 is YNNKEL (reference sequence). With 5 bases clipped from V and 0 bases from J, the junction kept 5 bases outside the gene matches. The CDR3 is CASSDSGGLSYEQYF. In nucleotides, the CDR3 is TGTGCCAGCAGCGACAGCGGGGGGCTCTCCTACGAGCAGTACTTC.